These T cell receptor beta chains were read from a single sample in a study of CD8 T cells in ankylosing spondylitis. Each CDR3 protein gets one entry after TCRdb re-called the 5' RACE reads with MiXCR. The sample holds 50,000 to 60,000 distinct CDR3 sequences, 7.4% seen once. Material: blood, either unsorted or a sorted T cell fraction (not recorded which). These receptor sequences come from a female donor with ankylosing spondylitis or in good health (not recorded which). The CDR3 runs from the conserved cysteine through the conserved F or W. D genes are given only for firm matches. Only part of the rows carry a size: once, few, many, or a class if the clone is expanded.

v_gene: TRBV29-1; d_gene: .; abundance: many; j_gene: TRBJ2-5; CDR3aa: CSVEKSLKEKETQYF; CDR3nt: TGCAGCGTTGAGAAAAGTTTAAAGGAAAAAGAGACCCAGTACTTC
v_gene: TRBV5-1; d_gene: TRBD1; abundance: many; j_gene: TRBJ1-1; CDR3aa: CASSLLGTGGTEAFF; CDR3nt: TGCGCCAGCAGCTTGCTTGGGACAGGGGGGACTGAAGCTTTCTTT
v_gene: TRBV3-1; d_gene: .; abundance: many; j_gene: TRBJ2-1; CDR3aa: CASSQEAQGRRGNEQFF; CDR3nt: TGTGCCAGCAGCCAAGAGGCCCAAGGCCGGCGGGGTAATGAGCAGTTCTTC
v_gene: TRBV7-2; d_gene: TRBD1; abundance: few; j_gene: TRBJ1-1; CDR3aa: CASSFDRGRTEAFF; CDR3nt: TGTGCCAGCAGCTTTGACAGGGGACGCACTGAAGCTTTCTTT
v_gene: TRBV5-1; d_gene: .; abundance: many; j_gene: TRBJ1-6; CDR3aa: CASSLETNINSPLHF; CDR3nt: TGCGCCAGCAGCTTGGAGACAAATATTAATTCACCCCTCCACTTT
v_gene: TRBV7-9; d_gene: TRBD1; abundance: .; j_gene: TRBJ1-1; CDR3aa: CASSPTGKRSTEAFF; CDR3nt: TGTGCCAGCAGCCCGACAGGGAAGAGGAGCACTGAAGCTTTCTTT
v_gene: TRBV18; d_gene: .; abundance: many; j_gene: TRBJ2-5; CDR3aa: CASSPRLTETQYF; CDR3nt: TGTGCCAGCTCACCACGATTGACAGAGACCCAGTACTTC
v_gene: TRBV5-1; d_gene: .; abundance: many; j_gene: TRBJ2-3; CDR3aa: CASSGQRRTDTQYF; CDR3nt: TGCGCCAGCAGTGGACAGCGTCGCACAGATACGCAGTATTTT
v_gene: TRBV5-1; d_gene: .; abundance: many; j_gene: TRBJ2-5; CDR3aa: CASSPGTPEETQYF; CDR3nt: TGCGCCAGCAGCCCAGGGACCCCAGAGGAGACCCAGTACTTC
v_gene: TRBV14; d_gene: .; abundance: .; j_gene: TRBJ2-3; CDR3aa: CASSQDHRDTQYF; CDR3nt: TGTGCCAGCAGCCAAGATCACAGGGATACGCAGTATTTT
v_gene: TRBV9; d_gene: .; abundance: many; j_gene: TRBJ2-2; CDR3aa: CASSVPPDTGELFF; CDR3nt: TGTGCCAGCAGCGTCCCCCCGGACACCGGGGAGCTGTTTTTT
v_gene: TRBV4-1; d_gene: .; abundance: many; j_gene: TRBJ1-3; CDR3aa: CASSQGPQGRGRNTIYF; CDR3nt: TGCGCCAGCAGCCAAGGTCCCCAAGGTAGGGGCCGGAACACCATATATTTT
v_gene: TRBV6-1; d_gene: TRBD2; abundance: many; j_gene: TRBJ2-1; CDR3aa: CASRKSGGGHEQFF; CDR3nt: TGTGCCAGCAGGAAAAGCGGGGGTGGGCATGAGCAGTTCTTC
v_gene: TRBV5-1; d_gene: TRBD2; abundance: .; j_gene: TRBJ2-1; CDR3aa: CASTGFLGLAGGNEQFF; CDR3nt: TGCGCCAGCACCGGATTCCTGGGACTAGCGGGGGGAAATGAGCAGTTCTTC
v_gene: TRBV24-1; d_gene: TRBD1; abundance: many; j_gene: TRBJ2-2; CDR3aa: CATSDLGQGDTGELFF; CDR3nt: TGTGCCACCAGTGATTTGGGACAGGGGGACACCGGGGAGCTGTTTTTT
v_gene: TRBV10-3; d_gene: .; abundance: many; j_gene: TRBJ1-1; CDR3aa: CAISEYGRNTEAFF; CDR3nt: TGTGCCATCAGTGAGTACGGCAGGAACACTGAAGCTTTCTTT
v_gene: TRBV6-6; d_gene: .; abundance: few; j_gene: TRBJ2-3; CDR3aa: CASLLGGTDTQYF; CDR3nt: TGTGCCAGCCTCTTAGGGGGCACAGATACGCAGTATTTT
v_gene: TRBV3-1; d_gene: TRBD1; abundance: many; j_gene: TRBJ1-2; CDR3aa: CASSQTTGMSGYTF; CDR3nt: TGTGCCAGCAGCCAAACGACAGGGATGAGTGGCTACACCTTC
v_gene: TRBV18; d_gene: TRBD1; abundance: .; j_gene: TRBJ1-1; CDR3aa: CASSGTGGAGGMNTEAFF; CDR3nt: TGTGCCAGCTCCGGGACAGGGGGCGCGGGTGGGATGAACACTGAAGCTTTCTTT
v_gene: TRBV29-1; d_gene: .; abundance: many; j_gene: TRBJ2-3; CDR3aa: CSVLTGPITTDTQYF; CDR3nt: TGCAGCGTTTTAACAGGGCCTATTACTACAGATACGCAGTATTTT
v_gene: TRBV10-3; d_gene: .; abundance: many; j_gene: TRBJ1-1; CDR3aa: CAISDLVTSEAFF; CDR3nt: TGTGCCATCAGTGACCTGGTGACTTCTGAAGCTTTCTTT